These T cell receptor beta chains were read from a single sample in a study of T cells in Graves' hyperthyroidism and ophthalmopathy. TCRdb processed the multiplex PCR reads anew with MiXCR; each CDR3 protein has one entry. The sample gives approximately 100,000 distinct CDR3 sequences, over 45% of which show up once; roughly 24% is in the top ten. Sequenced material: blood. These receptors all come from a man in his forties with Graves' hyperthyroidism. Both conserved end residues are trimmed from each CDR3. Rows may omit the clone size; those that give it use once, few, many or a size class.

j_call	v_call	clone_size	cdr3_aa
TRBJ1-4	TRBV29-1	many	SVREGSGQSEKLF
TRBJ2-5	TRBV7-7	many	ASSYLGGTQETQY
TRBJ2-3	TRBV5-8	many	ASSATGNRYTQY
TRBJ2-1	TRBV7-2	once	ASSQETANEQF
TRBJ2-3	TRBV9	.	ASSVAPSGRAADTQY
TRBJ2-2	TRBV2	many	ASSSRLDTGELF
TRBJ1-3	TRBV6-5	many	ASSLDRGQENTIY
TRBJ2-1	TRBV6-2/TRBV6-3	many	ATGTTGAGEQF
TRBJ1-5	TRBV6-1	.	ASKEGLEQPQH
TRBJ2-3	TRBV5-1	many	ASAVASSTDTQY
TRBJ2-7	TRBV15	many	ATSRDGSLSYEQY
TRBJ2-1	TRBV9	many	ASSAGTGGSNEQF
TRBJ2-5	TRBV7-4	.	ASSQTGAVETQY
TRBJ1-5	TRBV20-1	.	SARRSGGGGNQPQH
TRBJ1-2	TRBV2	.	ASSAGQGYGGYT
TRBJ2-1	TRBV7-9	once	ASSWTGGSNEQV
TRBJ1-5	TRBV27	.	ASSLDRSSNQPQH
TRBJ2-3	TRBV9	.	ASSVGGDTQY
TRBJ1-1	TRBV19	many	ASTRGTDGAEAF
TRBJ2-3	TRBV3-1	.	ASSQVGTTYTDTQY
TRBJ2-2	TRBV4-3	.	ASSQTSPGQGFGELF
TRBJ2-1	TRBV29-1	many	SVGGTSGVYNEQF
TRBJ2-1	TRBV9	.	ASKQQPTDNEQF
TRBJ2-1	TRBV5-1	few	ASCLSRVLCNEQF
TRBJ2-3	TRBV7-2	many	ASSFPRLAGGVDTQY
TRBJ2-1	TRBV2	.	ASSEVGAGSYNEQF
TRBJ1-6	TRBV12-3/TRBV12-4	many	ASSSGTYPQNSPLH
TRBJ2-7	TRBV7-8	.	ASSSTPMGYEQY
TRBJ2-1	TRBV19	many	ASSWGTPNEQF
TRBJ2-5	TRBV7-9	once	ASSARLAGGETQY
TRBJ1-2	TRBV2	.	ASSARYGYT
TRBJ1-2	TRBV7-2	.	ASVYGYT
TRBJ1-5	TRBV29-1	.	SVGSNQPQH
TRBJ2-7	TRBV2	.	ASSDLGASSYEQY
TRBJ2-7	TRBV7-3	once	ASSFVPGLAGGRRYEQY
TRBJ2-3	TRBV25-1	.	ASLRTGGFYDTQY
TRBJ1-2	TRBV15	.	ATSRPGGFGGYT
TRBJ2-7	TRBV3-1	few	ASSQDESGLPQQY
TRBJ2-1	TRBV5-8	many	ASSPQGLTMNEQF
TRBJ2-7	TRBV20-1	many	SARETTRTSSFEQY
TRBJ1-6	TRBV7-9	.	ASSKGQECSYNSPLH
TRBJ1-2	TRBV19	many	ASSTGTGIIYGYT
TRBJ2-3	TRBV13	many	ASSSRADTQY